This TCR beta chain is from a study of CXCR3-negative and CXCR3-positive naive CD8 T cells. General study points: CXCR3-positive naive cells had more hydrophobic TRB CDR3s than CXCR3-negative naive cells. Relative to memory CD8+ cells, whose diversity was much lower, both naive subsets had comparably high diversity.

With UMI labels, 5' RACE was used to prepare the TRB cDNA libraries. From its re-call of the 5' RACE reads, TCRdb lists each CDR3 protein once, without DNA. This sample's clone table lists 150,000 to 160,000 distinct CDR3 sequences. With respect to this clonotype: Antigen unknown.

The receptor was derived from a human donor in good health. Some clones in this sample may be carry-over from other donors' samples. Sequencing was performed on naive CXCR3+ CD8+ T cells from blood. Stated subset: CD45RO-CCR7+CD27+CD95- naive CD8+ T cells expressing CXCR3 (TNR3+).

CDR3 loop: CSANRVLGAEAFF. This sequence joins TRBV20-1 and TRBJ1-1; TCRdb's D gene call, TRBD1, goes unchecked for lack of DNA. Germline values: CDR1 DFQATT, CDR2 SNEGSKA (reference sequence). CDR3 length: 13 residues.